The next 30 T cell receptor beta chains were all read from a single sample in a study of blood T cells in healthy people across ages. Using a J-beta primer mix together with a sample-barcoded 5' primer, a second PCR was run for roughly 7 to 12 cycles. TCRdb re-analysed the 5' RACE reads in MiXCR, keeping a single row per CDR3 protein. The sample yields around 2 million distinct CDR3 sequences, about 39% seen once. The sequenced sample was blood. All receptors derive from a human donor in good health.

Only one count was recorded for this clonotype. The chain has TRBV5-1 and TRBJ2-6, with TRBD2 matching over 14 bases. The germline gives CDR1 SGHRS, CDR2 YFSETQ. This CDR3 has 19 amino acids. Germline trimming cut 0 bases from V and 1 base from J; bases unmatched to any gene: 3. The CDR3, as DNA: TGCGCCAGCAGCTTGGTTGGGACTAGCGGGGGATCTGGGGCCAACGTCCTGACTTTC. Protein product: CASSLVGTSGGSGANVLTF.

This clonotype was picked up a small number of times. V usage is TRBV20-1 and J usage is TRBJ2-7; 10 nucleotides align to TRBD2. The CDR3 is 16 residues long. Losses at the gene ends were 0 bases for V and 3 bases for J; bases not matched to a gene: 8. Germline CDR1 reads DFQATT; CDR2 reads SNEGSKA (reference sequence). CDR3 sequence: CSARDLGAGGNYEQYF. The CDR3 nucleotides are TGCAGTGCTAGAGATCTGGGAGCGGGGGGGAACTACGAGCAGTACTTC.

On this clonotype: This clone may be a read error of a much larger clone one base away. Here the CDR3 DNA reads TGTGCCAGCAGCATCGGGAGGGCGAGATATCAAGAGACCCAGTACTTC. Its protein product is CASSIGRARYQETQYF. The chain combines TRBV6-5 with TRBJ2-5; the match to TRBD2 covers 8 bases. In germline, CDR1 is MNHEY, CDR2 SVGAGI. This CDR3 has 16 amino acids. V gave up 6 bases and J gave up 2 bases; unmatched junction bases: 11.

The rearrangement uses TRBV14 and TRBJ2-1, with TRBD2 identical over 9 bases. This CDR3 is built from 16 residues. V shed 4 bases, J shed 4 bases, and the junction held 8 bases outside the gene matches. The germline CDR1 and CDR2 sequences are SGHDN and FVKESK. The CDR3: CASSPRGGAFYNEQFF. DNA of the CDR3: TGTGCCAGCAGCCCTCGCGGGGGGGCCTTTTACAATGAGCAGTTCTTC.

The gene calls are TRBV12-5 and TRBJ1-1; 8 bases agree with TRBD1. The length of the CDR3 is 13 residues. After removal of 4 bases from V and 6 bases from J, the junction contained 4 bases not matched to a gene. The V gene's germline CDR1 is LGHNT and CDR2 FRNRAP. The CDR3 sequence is CASGWGTGAEAFF. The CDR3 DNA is TGTGCTAGTGGTTGGGGGACAGGCGCTGAAGCTTTCTTT.

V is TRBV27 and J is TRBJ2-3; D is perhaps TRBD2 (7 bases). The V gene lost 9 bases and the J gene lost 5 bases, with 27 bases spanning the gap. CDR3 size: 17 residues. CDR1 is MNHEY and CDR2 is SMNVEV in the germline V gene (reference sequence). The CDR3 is CASQAHQGGAVGDTQYF. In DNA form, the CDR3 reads TGTGCCAGTCAGGCCCATCAAGGGGGGGCGGTCGGAGATACGCAGTATTTT.

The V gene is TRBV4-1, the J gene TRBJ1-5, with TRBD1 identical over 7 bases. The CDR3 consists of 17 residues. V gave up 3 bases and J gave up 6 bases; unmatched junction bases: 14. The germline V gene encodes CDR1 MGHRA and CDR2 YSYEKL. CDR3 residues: CASSQLHRGPNGQPQHF. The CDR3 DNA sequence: TGCGCCAGCAGCCAGCTCCACAGGGGACCTAACGGTCAGCCCCAGCATTTT.

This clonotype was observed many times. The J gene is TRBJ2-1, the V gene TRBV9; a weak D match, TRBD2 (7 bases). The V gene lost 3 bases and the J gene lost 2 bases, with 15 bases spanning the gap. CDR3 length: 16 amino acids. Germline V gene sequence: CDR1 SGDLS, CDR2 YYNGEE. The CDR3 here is CASSALGGGPYNEQFF. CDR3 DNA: TGTGCCAGCAGCGCCCTAGGGGGGGGCCCCTACAATGAGCAGTTCTTC.

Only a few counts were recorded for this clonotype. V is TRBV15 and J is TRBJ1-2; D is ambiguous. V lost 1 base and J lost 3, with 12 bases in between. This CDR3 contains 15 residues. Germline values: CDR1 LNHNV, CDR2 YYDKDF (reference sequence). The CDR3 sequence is CATSRGSSVYYGYTF. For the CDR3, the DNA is TGTGCCACCAGCAGAGGAAGTTCAGTATACTATGGCTACACCTTC.

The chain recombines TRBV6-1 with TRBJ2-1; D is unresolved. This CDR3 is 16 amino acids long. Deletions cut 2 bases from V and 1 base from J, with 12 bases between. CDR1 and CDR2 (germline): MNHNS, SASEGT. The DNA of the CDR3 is TGTGCCAGCAGTGAACTTGGCGTCAGTTCCTACAATGAGCAGTTCTTC. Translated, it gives CASSELGVSSYNEQFF.

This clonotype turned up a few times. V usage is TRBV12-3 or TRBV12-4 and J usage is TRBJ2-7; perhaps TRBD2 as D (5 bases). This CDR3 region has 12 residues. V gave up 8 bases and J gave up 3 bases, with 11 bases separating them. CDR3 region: CASWNGIYEQYF. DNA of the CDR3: TGTGCCAGCTGGAACGGGATCTACGAGCAGTACTTC.

CDR3 protein: CASTPGIFSTDTQYF. As DNA, the CDR3 is TGTGCCAGCACCCCGGGGATTTTTAGCACAGATACGCAGTATTTT. The gene calls are TRBV7-2 and TRBJ2-3; possibly TRBD2 for D (5 bases). The germline CDR1 and CDR2 sequences are SGHTA and FQGNSA. V was trimmed by 7 bases and J by 0 bases, leaving 14 bases between them. The CDR3 extends over 15 amino acids.

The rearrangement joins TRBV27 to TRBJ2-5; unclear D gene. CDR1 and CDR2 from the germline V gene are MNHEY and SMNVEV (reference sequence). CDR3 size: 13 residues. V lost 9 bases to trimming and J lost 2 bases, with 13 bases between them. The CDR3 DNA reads TGTGCCAGTTCTTCCATTATTCAAGAGACCCAGTACTTC. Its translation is CASSSIIQETQYF.

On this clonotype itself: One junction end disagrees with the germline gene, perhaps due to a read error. In nucleotides, the CDR3 is TGTGCCAACAGCGTAGTTGGAGGGGCAGCCAAATACACCTTC. Translation: CANSVVGGAAKYTF. V is TRBV9 and J is TRBJ1-2, with D possibly TRBD1 on 5 matching bases. This CDR3 comprises 14 residues. The germline CDR1 and CDR2 sequences are SGDLS and YYNGEE.

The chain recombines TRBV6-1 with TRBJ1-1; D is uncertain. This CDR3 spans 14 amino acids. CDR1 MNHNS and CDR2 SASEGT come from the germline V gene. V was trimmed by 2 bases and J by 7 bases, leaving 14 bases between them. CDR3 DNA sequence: TGTGCCAGCAGTGAAATGAATGTGGTTGGTGAAGCTTTCTTT. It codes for CASSEMNVVGEAFF.

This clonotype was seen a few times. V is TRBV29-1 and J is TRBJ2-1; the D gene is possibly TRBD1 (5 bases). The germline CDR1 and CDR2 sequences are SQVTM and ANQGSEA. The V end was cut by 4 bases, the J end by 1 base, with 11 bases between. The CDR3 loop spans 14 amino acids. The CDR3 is CSVGIYRSYNEQFF. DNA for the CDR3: TGCAGCGTTGGGATCTACAGGTCCTACAATGAGCAGTTCTTC.

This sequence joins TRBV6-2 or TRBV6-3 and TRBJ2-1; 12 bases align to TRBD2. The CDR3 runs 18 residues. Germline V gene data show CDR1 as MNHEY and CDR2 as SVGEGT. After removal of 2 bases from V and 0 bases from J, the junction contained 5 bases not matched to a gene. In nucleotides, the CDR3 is TGTGCCAGCAGTTACAACCTAGCGGGGGGGAGCTCCTACAATGAGCAGTTCTTC. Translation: CASSYNLAGGSSYNEQFF.

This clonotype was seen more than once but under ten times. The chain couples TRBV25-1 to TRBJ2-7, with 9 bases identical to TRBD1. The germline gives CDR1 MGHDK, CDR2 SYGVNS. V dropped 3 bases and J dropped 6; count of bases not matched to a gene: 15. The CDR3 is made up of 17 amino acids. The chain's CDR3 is CASSDSRDRVFLGEQYF. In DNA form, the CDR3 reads TGTGCCAGCAGTGATTCCCGGGACAGGGTGTTTTTGGGCGAGCAGTACTTC.

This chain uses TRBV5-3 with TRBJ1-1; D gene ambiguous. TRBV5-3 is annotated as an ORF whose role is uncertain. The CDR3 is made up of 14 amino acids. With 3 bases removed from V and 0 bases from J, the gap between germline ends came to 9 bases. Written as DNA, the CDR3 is TGTGCCAGAAGCTCCGAGGACCTGAACACTGAAGCTTTCTTT. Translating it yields CARSSEDLNTEAFF.

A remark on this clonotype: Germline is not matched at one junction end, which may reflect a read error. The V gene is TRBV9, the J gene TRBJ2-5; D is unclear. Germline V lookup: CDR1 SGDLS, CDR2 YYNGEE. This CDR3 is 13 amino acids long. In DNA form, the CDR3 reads TGTGCCAGCAGCGTAGGGGTACAAGGGACCCAGTACTTC. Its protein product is CASSVGVQGTQYF.

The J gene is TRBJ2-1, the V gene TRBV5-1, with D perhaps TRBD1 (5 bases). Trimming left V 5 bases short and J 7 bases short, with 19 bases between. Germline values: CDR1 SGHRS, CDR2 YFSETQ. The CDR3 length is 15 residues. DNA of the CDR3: TGCGCCAGCAGAGCAGGGTCCCCAATTGGGAATGAGCAGTTCTTC. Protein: CASRAGSPIGNEQFF.

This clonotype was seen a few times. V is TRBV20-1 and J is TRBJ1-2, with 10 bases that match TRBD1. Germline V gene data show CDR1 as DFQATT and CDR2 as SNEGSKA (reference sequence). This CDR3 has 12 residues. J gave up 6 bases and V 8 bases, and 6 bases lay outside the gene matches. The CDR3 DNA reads TGCAGTCCCGTAGGGACAGGGGATGGCTACACCTTC. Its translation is CSPVGTGDGYTF.

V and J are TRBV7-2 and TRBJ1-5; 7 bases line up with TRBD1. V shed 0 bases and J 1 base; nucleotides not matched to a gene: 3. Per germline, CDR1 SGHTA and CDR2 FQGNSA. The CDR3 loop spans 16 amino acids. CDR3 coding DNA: TGTGCCAGCAGCTTAGCAGGGGGCCGGAGCAATCAGCCCCAGCATTTT. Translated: CASSLAGGRSNQPQHF. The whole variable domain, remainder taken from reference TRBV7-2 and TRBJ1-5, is GAGVSQSPSNKVTEKGKDVELRCDPISGHTALYWYRQSLGQGLEFLIYFQGNSAPDKSGLPSDRFSAERTGGSVSTLTIQRTQQEDSAVYLCASSLAGGRSNQPQHFGDGTRLSIL.

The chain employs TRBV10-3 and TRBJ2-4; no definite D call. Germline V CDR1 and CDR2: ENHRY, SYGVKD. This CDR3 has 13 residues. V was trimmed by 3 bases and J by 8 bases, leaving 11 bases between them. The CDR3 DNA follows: TGTGCCATCAGTGACCCCGGGTCGGACATTCAGTACTTC. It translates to CAISDPGSDIQYF.

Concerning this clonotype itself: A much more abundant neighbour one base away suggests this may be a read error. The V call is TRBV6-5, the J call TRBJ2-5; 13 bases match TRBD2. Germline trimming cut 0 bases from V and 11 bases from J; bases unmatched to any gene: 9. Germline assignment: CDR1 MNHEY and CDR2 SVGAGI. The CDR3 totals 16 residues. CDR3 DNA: TGTGCCAGCAGTTACTCGGGGACTAGCGGGAACAATGAGCAGTACTTC. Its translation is CASSYSGTSGNNEQYF.

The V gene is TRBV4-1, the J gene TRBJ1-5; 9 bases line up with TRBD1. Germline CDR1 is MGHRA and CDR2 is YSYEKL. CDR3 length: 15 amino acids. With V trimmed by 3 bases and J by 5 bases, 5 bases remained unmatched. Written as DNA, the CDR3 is TGCGCCAGCAGCCACTGGACAGGGGAGCATCAGCCCCAGCATTTT. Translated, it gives CASSHWTGEHQPQHF.

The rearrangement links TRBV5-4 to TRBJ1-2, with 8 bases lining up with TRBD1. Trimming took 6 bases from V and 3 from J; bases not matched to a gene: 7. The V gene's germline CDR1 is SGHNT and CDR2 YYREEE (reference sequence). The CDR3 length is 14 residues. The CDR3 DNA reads TGTGCCAGCACCACAGGGGGGATCTACTATGGCTACACCTTC. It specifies CASTTGGIYYGYTF. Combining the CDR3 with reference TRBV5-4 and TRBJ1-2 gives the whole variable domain ETGVTQSPTHLIKTRGQQVTLRCSSQSGHNTVSWYQQALGQGPQFIFQYYREEENGRGNFPPRFSGLQFPNYSSELNVNALELDDSALYLCASTTGGIYYGYTFGSGTRLTVV.

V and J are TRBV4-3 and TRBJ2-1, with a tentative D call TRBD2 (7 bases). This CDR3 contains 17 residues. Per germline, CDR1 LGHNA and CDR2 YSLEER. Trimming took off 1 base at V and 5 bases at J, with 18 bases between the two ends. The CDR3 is CASSQGVARGADNEQFF. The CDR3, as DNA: TGCGCCAGCAGCCAAGGGGTAGCTCGGGGGGCCGACAATGAGCAGTTCTTC.

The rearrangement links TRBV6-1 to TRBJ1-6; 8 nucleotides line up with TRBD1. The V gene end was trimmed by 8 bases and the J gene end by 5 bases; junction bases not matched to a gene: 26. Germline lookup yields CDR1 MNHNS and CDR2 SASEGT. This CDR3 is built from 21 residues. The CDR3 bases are TGTGCCAGCGACTCCAGGGGGCAAGGGGTTTGGTCAACCCGAAATAATTCACCCCTCCACTTT. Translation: CASDSRGQGVWSTRNNSPLHF.

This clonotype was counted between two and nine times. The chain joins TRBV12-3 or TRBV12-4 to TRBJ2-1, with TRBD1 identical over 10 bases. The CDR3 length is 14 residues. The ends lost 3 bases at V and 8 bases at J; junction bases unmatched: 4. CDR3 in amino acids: CASSFGQGEYEQFF. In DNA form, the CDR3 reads TGTGCCAGCAGTTTCGGACAGGGGGAGTATGAGCAGTTCTTC.